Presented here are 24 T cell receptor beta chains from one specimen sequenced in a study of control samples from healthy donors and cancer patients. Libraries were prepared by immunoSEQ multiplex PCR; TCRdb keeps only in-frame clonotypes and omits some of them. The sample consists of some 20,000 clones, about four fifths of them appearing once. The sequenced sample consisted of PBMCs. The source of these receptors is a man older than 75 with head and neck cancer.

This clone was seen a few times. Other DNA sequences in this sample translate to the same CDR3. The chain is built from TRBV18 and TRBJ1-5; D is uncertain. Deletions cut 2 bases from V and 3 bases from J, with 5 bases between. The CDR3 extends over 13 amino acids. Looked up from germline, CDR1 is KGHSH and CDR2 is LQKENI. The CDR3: CASSPGNNQPQHF. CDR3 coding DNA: TGTGCCAGCTCACCAGGTAACAATCAGCCCCAGCATTTT.

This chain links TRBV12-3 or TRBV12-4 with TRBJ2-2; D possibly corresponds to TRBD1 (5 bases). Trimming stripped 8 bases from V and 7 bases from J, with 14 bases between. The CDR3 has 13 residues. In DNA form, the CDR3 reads TGTGCCAGCGTGGGGCTCCCCGTCGGGGAGCTGTTTTTT. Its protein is CASVGLPVGELFF.

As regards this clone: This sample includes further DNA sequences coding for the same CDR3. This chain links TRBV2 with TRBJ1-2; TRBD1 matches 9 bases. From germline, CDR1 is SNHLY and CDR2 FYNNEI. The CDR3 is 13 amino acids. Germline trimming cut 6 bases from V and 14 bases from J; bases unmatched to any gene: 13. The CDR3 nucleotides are TGTGCCAGCAGGAAGGGACAGGGTTATTACGGAACCTTC. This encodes CASRKGQGYYGTF.

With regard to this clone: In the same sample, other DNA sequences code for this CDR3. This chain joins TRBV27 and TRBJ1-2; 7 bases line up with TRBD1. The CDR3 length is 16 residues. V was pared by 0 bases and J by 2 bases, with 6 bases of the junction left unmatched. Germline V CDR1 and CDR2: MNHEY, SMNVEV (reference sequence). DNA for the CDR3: TGTGCCAGCAGTTTATCCGGGCAGGGGGGGAACTATGGCTACACCTTC. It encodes CASSLSGQGGNYGYTF.

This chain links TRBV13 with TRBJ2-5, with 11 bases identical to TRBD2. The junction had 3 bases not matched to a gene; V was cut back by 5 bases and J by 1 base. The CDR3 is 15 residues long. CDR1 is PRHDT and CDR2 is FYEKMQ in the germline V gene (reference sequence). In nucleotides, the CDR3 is TGTGCCAGCAGCCCCGGGACTAGCGGCCAAGAGACCCAGTACTTC. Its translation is CASSPGTSGQETQYF.

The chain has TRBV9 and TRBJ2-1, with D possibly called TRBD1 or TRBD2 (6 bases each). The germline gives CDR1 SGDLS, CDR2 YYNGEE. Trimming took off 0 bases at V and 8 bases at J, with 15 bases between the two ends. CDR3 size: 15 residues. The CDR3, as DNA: TGTGCCAGCAGCGTAGGCCCCAGGGGAGGCGATGAGCAGTTCTTC. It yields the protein CASSVGPRGGDEQFF. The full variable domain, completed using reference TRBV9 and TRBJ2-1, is DSGVTQTPKHLITATGQRVTLRCSPRSGDLSVYWYQQSLDQGLQFLIQYYNGEERAKGNILERFSAQQFPDLHSELNLSSLELGDSALYFCASSVGPRGGDEQFFGPGTRLTVL.

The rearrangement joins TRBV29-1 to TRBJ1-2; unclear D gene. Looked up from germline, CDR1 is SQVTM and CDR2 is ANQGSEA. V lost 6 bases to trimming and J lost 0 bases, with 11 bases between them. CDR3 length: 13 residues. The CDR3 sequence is CSVTTPANYGYTF. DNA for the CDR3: TGCAGCGTCACGACCCCAGCTAACTATGGCTACACCTTC.

This CDR3 is CASPGRDRNNEQFF. CDR3 coding DNA: TGTGCCAGCCCTGGCAGGGACAGAAACAATGAGCAGTTCTTC. The chain uses TRBV2 and TRBJ2-1, with TRBD1 matching 7 bases. This CDR3 contains 14 residues. The germline gives CDR1 SNHLY, CDR2 FYNNEI. V trimming: 8 bases; J trimming: 5 bases; junction bases outside the gene matches: 9.

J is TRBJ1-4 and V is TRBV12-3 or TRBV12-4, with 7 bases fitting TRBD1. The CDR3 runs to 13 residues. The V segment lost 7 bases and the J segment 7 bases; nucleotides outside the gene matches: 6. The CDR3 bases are TGTGCCAGCACCTCAGGGGGAAGTGAAAAACTGTTTTTT. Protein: CASTSGGSEKLFF.

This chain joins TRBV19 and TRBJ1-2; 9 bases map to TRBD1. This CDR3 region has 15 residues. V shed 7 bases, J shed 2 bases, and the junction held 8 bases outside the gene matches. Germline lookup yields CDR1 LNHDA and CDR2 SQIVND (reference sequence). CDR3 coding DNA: TGTGCCAGTACCGTCCGGGACAGGGAAAACTATGGCTACACCTTC. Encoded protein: CASTVRDRENYGYTF.

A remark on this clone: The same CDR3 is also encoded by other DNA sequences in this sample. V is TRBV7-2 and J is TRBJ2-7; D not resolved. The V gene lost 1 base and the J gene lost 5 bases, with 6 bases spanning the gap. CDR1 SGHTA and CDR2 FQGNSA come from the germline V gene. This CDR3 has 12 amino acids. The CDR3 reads CASSLVPHEQYF. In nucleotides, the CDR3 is TGTGCCAGCAGCTTAGTTCCCCACGAGCAGTACTTC.

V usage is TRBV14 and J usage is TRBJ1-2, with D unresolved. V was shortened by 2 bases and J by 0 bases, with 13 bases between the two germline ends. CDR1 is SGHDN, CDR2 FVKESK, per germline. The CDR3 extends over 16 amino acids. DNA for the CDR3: TGTGCCAGCAGCCAACTAGGAGCGGGGACTAACTATGGCTACACCTTC. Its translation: CASSQLGAGTNYGYTF.

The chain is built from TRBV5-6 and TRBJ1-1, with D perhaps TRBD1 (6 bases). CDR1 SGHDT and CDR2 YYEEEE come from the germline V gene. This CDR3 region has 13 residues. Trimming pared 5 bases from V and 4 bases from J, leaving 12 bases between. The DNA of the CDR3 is TGTGCCAGCAGTTACAGGGTGGGCACTGAAGCTTTCTTT. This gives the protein CASSYRVGTEAFF.

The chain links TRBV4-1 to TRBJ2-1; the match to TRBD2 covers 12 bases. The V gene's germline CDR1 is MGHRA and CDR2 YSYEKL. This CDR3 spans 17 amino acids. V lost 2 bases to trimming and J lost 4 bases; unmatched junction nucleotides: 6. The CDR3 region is CASSQPTSGGLYNEQFF. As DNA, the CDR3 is TGCGCCAGCAGCCAACCGACTAGCGGGGGACTATACAATGAGCAGTTCTTC.

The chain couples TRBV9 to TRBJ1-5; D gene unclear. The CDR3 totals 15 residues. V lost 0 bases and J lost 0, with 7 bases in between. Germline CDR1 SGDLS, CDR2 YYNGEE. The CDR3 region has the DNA TGTGCCAGCAGCGTAGGAGCGGATAGCAATCAGCCCCAGCATTTT. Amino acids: CASSVGADSNQPQHF.

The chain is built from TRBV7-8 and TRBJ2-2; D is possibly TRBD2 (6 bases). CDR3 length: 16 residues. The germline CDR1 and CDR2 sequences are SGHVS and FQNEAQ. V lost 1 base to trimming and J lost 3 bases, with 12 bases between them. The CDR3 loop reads CASSLVGGWDTGELFF. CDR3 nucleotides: TGTGCCAGCAGCTTAGTGGGGGGTTGGGACACCGGGGAGCTGTTTTTT.

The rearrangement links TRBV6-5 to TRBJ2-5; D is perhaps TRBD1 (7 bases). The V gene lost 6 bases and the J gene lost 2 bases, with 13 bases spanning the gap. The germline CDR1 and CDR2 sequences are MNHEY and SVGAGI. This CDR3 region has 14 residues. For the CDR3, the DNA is TGTGCCAGCAGCCCCGCGGGACAGCAAGAGACCCAGTACTTC. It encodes CASSPAGQQETQYF.

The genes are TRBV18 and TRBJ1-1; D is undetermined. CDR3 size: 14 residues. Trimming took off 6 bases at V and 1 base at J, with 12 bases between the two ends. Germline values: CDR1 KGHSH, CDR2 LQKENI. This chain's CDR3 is CASSLGRGNTEAFF. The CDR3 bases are TGTGCCAGCTCTTTAGGGCGGGGGAACACTGAAGCTTTCTTT.

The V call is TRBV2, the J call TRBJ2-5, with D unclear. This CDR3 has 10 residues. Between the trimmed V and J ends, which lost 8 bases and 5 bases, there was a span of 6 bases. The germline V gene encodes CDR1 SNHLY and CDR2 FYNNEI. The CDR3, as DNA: TGTGCCAGCTCCTGGGAGACCCAGTACTTC. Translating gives CASSWETQYF.

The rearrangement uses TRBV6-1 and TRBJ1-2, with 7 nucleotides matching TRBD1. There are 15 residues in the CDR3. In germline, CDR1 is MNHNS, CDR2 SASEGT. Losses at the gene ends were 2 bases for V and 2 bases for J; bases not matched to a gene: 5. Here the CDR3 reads CASSEFTGENYGYTF. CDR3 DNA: TGTGCCAGCAGTGAATTTACAGGGGAGAACTATGGCTACACCTTC.

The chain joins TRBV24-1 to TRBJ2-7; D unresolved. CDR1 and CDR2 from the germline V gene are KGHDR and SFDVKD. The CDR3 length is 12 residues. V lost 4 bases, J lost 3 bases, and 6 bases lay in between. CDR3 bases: TGTGCCACCAGTGACCTCAACTACGAGCAGTACTTC. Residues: CATSDLNYEQYF.

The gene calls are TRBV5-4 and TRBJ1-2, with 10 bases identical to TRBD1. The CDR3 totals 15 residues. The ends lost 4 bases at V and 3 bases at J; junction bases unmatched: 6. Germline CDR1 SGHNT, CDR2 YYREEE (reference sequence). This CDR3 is CASSQGTGEDYGYTF. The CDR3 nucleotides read TGTGCCAGCAGCCAGGGGACAGGGGAGGACTATGGCTACACCTTC.

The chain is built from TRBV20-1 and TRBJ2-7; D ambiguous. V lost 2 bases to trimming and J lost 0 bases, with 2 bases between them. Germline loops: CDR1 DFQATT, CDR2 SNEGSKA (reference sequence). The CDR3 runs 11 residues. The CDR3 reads CSARTSYEQYF. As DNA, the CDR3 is TGCAGTGCTAGAACCTCCTACGAGCAGTACTTC.

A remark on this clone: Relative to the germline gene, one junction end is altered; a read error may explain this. The CDR3 DNA sequence: TGCGCCAGCAGCCAAGGGACAGGCCGCCCCACTTTTTTC. This sequence encodes CASSQGTGRPTFF. The chain employs TRBV4-1 and TRBJ2-7; 7 positions match TRBD1. CDR3 length: 13 residues. Germline V gene sequence: CDR1 MGHRA, CDR2 YSYEKL.